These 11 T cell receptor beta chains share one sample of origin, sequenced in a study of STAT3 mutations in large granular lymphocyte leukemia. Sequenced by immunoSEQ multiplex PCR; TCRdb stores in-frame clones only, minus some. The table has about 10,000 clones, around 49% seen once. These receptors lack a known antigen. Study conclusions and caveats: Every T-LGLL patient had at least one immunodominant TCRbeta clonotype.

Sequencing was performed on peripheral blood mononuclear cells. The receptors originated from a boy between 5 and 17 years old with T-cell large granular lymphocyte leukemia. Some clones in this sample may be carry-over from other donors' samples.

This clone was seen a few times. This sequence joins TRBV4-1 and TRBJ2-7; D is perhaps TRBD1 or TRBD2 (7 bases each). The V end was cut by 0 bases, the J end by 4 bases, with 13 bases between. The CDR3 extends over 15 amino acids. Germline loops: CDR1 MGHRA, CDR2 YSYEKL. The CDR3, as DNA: TGCGCCAGCAGCCAAGAGTCCAGGGGGGGTTACGAGCAGTACTTC. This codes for CASSQESRGGYEQYF.

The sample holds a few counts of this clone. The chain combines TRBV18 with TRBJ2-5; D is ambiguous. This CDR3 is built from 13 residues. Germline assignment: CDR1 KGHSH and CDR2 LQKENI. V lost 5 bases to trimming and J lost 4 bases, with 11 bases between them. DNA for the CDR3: TGTGCCAGCTCAACACGTGAGCCAGAGACCCAGTACTTC. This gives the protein CASSTREPETQYF.

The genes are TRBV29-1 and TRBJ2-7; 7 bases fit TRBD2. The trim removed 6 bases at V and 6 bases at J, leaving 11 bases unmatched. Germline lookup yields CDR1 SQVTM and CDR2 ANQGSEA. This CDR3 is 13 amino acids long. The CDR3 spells CSVGGYLLGEQYF. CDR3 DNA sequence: TGCAGCGTGGGGGGGTACCTCCTAGGCGAGCAGTACTTC.

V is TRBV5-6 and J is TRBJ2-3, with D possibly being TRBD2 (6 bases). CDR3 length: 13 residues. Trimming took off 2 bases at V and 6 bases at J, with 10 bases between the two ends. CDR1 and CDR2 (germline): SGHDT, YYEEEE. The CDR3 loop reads CASSFGGKDTQYF. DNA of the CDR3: TGTGCCAGCAGCTTCGGGGGTAAGGATACGCAGTATTTT.

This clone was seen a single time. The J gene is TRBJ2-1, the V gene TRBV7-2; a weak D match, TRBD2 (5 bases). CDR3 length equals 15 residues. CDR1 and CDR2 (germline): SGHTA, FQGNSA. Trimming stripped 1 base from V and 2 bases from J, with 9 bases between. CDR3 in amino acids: CASSLGRVAYNEQFF. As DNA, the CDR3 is TGTGCCAGCAGCTTAGGGCGGGTTGCCTACAATGAGCAGTTCTTC.

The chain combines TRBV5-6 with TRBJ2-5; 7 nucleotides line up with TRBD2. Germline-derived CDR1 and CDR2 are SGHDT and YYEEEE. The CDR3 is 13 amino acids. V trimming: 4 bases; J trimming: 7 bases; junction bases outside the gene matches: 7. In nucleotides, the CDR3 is TGTGCCAGCAGCCTGGGAGGGTTAGTGACCCAGTACTTC. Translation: CASSLGGLVTQYF. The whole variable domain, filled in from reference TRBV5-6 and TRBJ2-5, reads DAGVTQSPTHLIKTRGQQVTLRCSPKSGHDTVSWYQQALGQGPQFIFQYYEEEERQRGNFPDRFSGHQFPNYSSELNVNALLLGDSALYLCASSLGGLVTQYFGPGTRLLVL.

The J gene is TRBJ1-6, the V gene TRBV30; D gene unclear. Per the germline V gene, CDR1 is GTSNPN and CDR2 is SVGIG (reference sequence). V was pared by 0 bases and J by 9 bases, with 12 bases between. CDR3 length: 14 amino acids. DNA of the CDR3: TGTGCCTGGAGTGTTGCCTTCGAGGGTTCACCCCTCCACTTT. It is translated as CAWSVAFEGSPLHF.

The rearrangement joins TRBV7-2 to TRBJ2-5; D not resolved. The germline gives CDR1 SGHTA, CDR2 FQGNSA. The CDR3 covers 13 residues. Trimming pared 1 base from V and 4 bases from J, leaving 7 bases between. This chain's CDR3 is CASSLVSGETQYF. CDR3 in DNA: TGTGCCAGCAGCTTAGTCTCTGGAGAGACCCAGTACTTC.

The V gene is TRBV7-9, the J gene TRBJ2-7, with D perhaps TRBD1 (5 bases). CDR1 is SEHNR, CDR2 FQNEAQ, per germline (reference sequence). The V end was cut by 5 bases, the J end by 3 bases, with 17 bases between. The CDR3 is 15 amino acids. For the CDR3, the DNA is TGTGCCAGCAGCGCAGGGATAAAAAAGGACTACGAGCAGTACTTC. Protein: CASSAGIKKDYEQYF. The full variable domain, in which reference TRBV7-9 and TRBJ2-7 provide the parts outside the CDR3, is DTGVSQNPRHKITKRGQNVTFRCDPISEHNRLYWYRQTLGQGPEFLTYFQNEAQLEKSRLLSDRFSAERPKGSFSTLEIQRTEQGDSAMYLCASSAGIKKDYEQYFGPGTRLTVT.

The CDR3 bases are TGTGCCAGCAGTGAACTAGCGGGCTCCTACAATGAGCAGTTCTTC. This translates into CASSELAGSYNEQFF. The rearrangement joins TRBV6-1 to TRBJ2-1; 8 nucleotides align to TRBD2. The germline CDR1 and CDR2 sequences are MNHNS and SASEGT. The CDR3 runs to 15 residues. Trimming cost V 2 bases and J 0 bases; bases outside gene matches: 0.

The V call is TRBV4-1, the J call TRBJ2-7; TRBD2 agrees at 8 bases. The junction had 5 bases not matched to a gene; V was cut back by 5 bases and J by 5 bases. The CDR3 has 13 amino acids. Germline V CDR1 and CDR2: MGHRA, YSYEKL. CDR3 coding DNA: TGCGCCAGCAGCTCGGGAGGGGTGAACGAGCAGTACTTC. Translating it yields CASSSGGVNEQYF.